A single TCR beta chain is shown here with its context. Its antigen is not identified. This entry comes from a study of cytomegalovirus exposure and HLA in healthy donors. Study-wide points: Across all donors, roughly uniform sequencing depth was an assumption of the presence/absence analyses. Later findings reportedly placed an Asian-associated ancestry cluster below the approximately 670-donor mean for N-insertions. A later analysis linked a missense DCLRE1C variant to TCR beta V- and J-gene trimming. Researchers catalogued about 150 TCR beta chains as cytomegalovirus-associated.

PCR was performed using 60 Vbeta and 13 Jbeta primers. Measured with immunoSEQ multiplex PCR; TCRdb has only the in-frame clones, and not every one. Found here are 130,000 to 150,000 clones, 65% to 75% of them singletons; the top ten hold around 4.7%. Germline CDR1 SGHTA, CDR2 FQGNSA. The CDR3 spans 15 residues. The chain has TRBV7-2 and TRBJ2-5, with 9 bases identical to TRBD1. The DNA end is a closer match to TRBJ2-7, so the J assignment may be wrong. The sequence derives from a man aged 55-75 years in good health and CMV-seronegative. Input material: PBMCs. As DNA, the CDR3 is TGTGCCAGCAGCGAGGGACAGGGTGTCTCCTACGAGCAGTACTTC. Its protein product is CASSEGQGVSYEQYF.